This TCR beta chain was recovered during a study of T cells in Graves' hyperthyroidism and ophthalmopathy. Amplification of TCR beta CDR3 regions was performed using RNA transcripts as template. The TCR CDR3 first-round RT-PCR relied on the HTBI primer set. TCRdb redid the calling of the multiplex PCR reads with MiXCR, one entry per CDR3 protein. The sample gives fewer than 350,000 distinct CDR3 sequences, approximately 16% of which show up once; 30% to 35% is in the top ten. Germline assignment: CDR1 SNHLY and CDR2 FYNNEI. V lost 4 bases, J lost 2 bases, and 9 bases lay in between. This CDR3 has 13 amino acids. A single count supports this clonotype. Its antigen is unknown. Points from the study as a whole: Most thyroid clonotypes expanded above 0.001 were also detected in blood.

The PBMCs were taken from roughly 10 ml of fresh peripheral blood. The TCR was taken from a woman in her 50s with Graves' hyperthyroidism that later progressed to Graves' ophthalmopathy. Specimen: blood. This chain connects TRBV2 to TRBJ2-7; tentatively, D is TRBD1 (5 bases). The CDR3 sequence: CASSVQVTYEQYF. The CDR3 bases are TGTGCCAGCAGTGTACAGGTCACCTACGAGCAGTACTTC.